These 15 T cell receptor beta chains came from one sample sequenced in a study of chemoradiotherapy in HPV16-positive cancers. Profiling relied on immunoSEQ multiplex PCR, and the TCRdb table lists in-frame clones only, not all of them. The table lists approximately 7,000 clones, about 89% of them singletons. Specimen: tumor tissue, collected from a patient who underwent chemoradiotherapy. These receptors were taken from a human donor with HPV-associated anogenital cancer.

The chain employs TRBV7-9 and TRBJ2-7; D remains ambiguous. CDR3 size: 12 residues. Germline V gene lookup returns CDR1 SEHNR and CDR2 FQNEAQ (reference sequence). V was shortened by 1 base and J by 2 bases, with 3 bases between the two germline ends. The CDR3 region is CASSLETYEQYF. The CDR3, as DNA: TGTGCCAGCAGCTTAGAAACCTACGAGCAGTACTTC.

The chain links TRBV5-4 to TRBJ2-5; D call uncertain. In germline, CDR1 is SGHNT, CDR2 YYREEE (reference sequence). The ends were cut back, 0 bases at V and 1 base at J, with 13 bases in the middle. This CDR3 has 16 residues. DNA for the CDR3: TGTGCCAGCAGCTTGGGTCAGGCCTCTCTCCAAGAGACCCAGTACTTC. Its protein product is CASSLGQASLQETQYF.

Here the CDR3 reads CAINGDTDTQYF. The CDR3 DNA reads as TGTGCCATCAATGGGGATACAGATACGCAGTATTTT. This sequence joins TRBV10-3 and TRBJ2-3; D unclear. Germline V lookup: CDR1 ENHRY, CDR2 SYGVKD. Between the trimmed V and J ends, which lost 7 bases and 3 bases, there was a span of 8 bases. CDR3 length: 12 amino acids.

J is TRBJ2-1 and V is TRBV6-6, with 8 bases that match TRBD1. CDR1 and CDR2 from the germline V gene are MNHNY and SVGAGI (reference sequence). The V segment lost 2 bases and the J segment 6 bases; nucleotides outside the gene matches: 9. This CDR3 region has 16 residues. CDR3 residues: CASSYPTGASFNEQFF. The CDR3 nucleotides read TGTGCCAGCAGTTACCCGACAGGGGCGTCTTTCAATGAGCAGTTCTTC.

The chain is built from TRBV27 and TRBJ2-1; D call uncertain. Germline V gene sequence: CDR1 MNHEY, CDR2 SMNVEV (reference sequence). V shed 4 bases and J shed 1 base, with 8 bases lying between them. The CDR3 runs 14 residues. CDR3 DNA: TGTGCCAGCAGTTATATAAGTTCCTACAATGAGCAGTTCTTC. The encoded protein is CASSYISSYNEQFF.

V and J are TRBV5-5 and TRBJ1-5, with D possibly being TRBD1 (6 bases). CDR1 SGHKS and CDR2 YYEKEE come from the germline V gene (reference sequence). The V end was cut by 0 bases, the J end by 5 bases, with 9 bases between. This CDR3 has 14 amino acids. The CDR3 bases are TGTGCCAGCAGCTTGGCCCCAGGGGATCAGCCCCAGCATTTT. It specifies CASSLAPGDQPQHF.

This clone showed up just once. V and J are TRBV7-8 and TRBJ2-1; D not resolved. This CDR3 spans 12 amino acids. The V and J ends lost 4 bases and 6 bases respectively, with 7 bases between them. Germline values: CDR1 SGHVS, CDR2 FQNEAQ. CDR3 sequence reads: CASSSLGNEQFF. CDR3 bases: TGTGCCAGCAGCTCATTAGGCAATGAGCAGTTCTTC.

The gene calls are TRBV5-1 and TRBJ2-1; TRBD1 aligns across 9 bases. Germline CDR1 reads SGHRS; CDR2 reads YFSETQ. CDR3 length equals 14 residues. J lost 7 bases, V lost 1 base, and 3 bases had no gene match. CDR3 nucleotides: TGCGCCAGCAGCTTGACAGGGGGCGGGAATGAGCAGTTCTTC. Protein: CASSLTGGGNEQFF.

This chain uses TRBV14 with TRBJ2-2; 8 bases line up with TRBD2. With 5 bases clipped from V and 0 bases from J, the junction kept 2 bases outside the gene matches. Germline V gene lookup returns CDR1 SGHDN and CDR2 FVKESK. This CDR3 spans 15 amino acids. The CDR3 protein is CASSKLAANTGELFF. DNA of the CDR3: TGTGCCAGCAGCAAACTAGCGGCGAACACCGGGGAGCTGTTTTTT.

CDR3 coding DNA: TGTGCCAGCAGCTCCCGGACAGCCTTGGGGGAGACCCAGTACTTC. It encodes CASSSRTALGETQYF. The chain combines TRBV5-4 with TRBJ2-5, with TRBD1 as a possible D gene (6 bases). With 3 bases removed from V and 5 bases from J, the gap between germline ends came to 17 bases. The CDR3 extends over 15 amino acids. Germline CDR1 SGHNT, CDR2 YYREEE (reference sequence).

The chain employs TRBV7-9 and TRBJ2-2; 11 bases are a match to TRBD2. Unmatched junction bases numbered 1, after V lost 1 base and J lost 6 bases. There are 15 residues in the CDR3. Germline assignment: CDR1 SEHNR and CDR2 FQNEAQ (reference sequence). In nucleotides, the CDR3 is TGTGCCAGCAGCTTAGTAGCGGGAGGGCCCGGGGAGCTGTTTTTT. Translated, it gives CASSLVAGGPGELFF.

As to this clone: The same CDR3 can be traced to other DNA sequences in this sample. This chain links TRBV18 with TRBJ2-5; 7 bases are a match to TRBD1. CDR3 length: 15 residues. V gave up 3 bases and J gave up 2 bases; unmatched junction bases: 6. Germline CDR1 is KGHSH and CDR2 is LQKENI. This chain's CDR3 is CASSPRTGVQETQYF. CDR3 nucleotides: TGTGCCAGCTCACCTCGAACAGGGGTTCAAGAGACCCAGTACTTC.

The chain couples TRBV5-1 to TRBJ2-2, with a tentative D call TRBD2 (6 bases). Per the germline V gene, CDR1 is SGHRS and CDR2 is YFSETQ. Deletions cut 3 bases from V and 4 bases from J, with 16 bases between. The CDR3 has 16 amino acids. CDR3 residues: CASSSVGDFSTGELFF. The DNA of the CDR3 is TGCGCCAGCAGCTCGGTGGGGGACTTTTCCACCGGGGAGCTGTTTTTT.

This clone is a singleton in its sample. V is TRBV4-3 and J is TRBJ2-1; 7 nucleotides match TRBD2. CDR1 is LGHNA and CDR2 is YSLEER in the germline V gene. The trim removed 0 bases at V and 9 bases at J, leaving 8 bases unmatched. The CDR3 contains 15 residues. CDR3 nucleotide sequence: TGCGCCAGCAGCCAAGATCGGACTAGTTGGGTTGAGCAGTTCTTC. Protein sequence: CASSQDRTSWVEQFF.

This chain uses TRBV2 with TRBJ2-5; D gene ambiguous. CDR3 length equals 11 residues. The germline V gene has CDR1 SNHLY and CDR2 FYNNEI. V gave up 1 base and J gave up 7 bases, with 4 bases separating them. Here the CDR3 DNA reads TGTGCCAGCAGTGAAGAAGGGACCCAGTACTTC. Its translation is CASSEEGTQYF. Full variable domain (outside the CDR3, taken from reference TRBV2 and TRBJ2-5): EPEVTQTPSHQVTQMGQEVILRCVPISNHLYFYWYRQILGQKVEFLVSFYNNEISEKSEIFDDQFSVERPDGSNFTLKIRSTKLEDSAMYFCASSEEGTQYFGPGTRLLVL.